This T cell receptor (beta chain) was recorded in a study of shared clonotypes between healthy human individuals. The germline V gene has CDR1 MNHNS and CDR2 SASEGT. This CDR3 comprises 16 residues. Trimming removed 0 bases at V and 4 bases at J, with 15 bases between. Unsorted PBMC DNA was sequenced on ten immunoSEQ deep assay plates. Here immunoSEQ multiplex PCR was the method, and the copy in TCRdb shows in-frame clones only, minus some. Among approximately 460,000 clones listed, roughly three quarters were seen once. Sequencing was performed on PBMCs. This receptor was identified in a woman aged 40-49 years in good health. Some clones in this sample may be carry-over from other donors' samples. The chain uses TRBV6-1 and TRBJ1-1; D perhaps matches TRBD1 (5 bases). The CDR3 here is CASSEALGQGPTEAFF. CDR3 coding DNA: TGTGCCAGCAGTGAAGCTCTTGGGCAGGGCCCCACTGAAGCTTTCTTT.